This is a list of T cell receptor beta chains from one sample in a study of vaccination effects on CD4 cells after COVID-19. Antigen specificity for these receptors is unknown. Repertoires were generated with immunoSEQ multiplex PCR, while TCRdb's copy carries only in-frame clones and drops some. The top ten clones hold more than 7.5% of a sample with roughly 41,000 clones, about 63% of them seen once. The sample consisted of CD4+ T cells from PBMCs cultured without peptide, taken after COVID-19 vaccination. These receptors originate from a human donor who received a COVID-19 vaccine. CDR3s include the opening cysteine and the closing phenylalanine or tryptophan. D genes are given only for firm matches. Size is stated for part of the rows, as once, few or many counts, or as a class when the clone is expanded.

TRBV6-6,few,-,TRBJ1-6,TGTGCCAGCAGTTACCGTGACAGATTGTTTTCACCCCTCCACTTT,CASSYRDRLFSPLHF
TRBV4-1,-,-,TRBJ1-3,TGCGCCAGCAGCCGCGAGCCAGGGAGTCCCTCTGGAAACACCATATATTTT,CASSREPGSPSGNTIYF
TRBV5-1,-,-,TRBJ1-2,TGCGCCAGCAGCTTGGCTTACAGGGCAAGTGGCTACACCTTC,CASSLAYRASGYTF
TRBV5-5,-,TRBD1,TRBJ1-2,TGTGCCAGCAGCTCGGGACAGGTTATCGGCTACACCTTC,CASSSGQVIGYTF
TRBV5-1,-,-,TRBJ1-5,TGCGCCAGCAGAACGGATAGCAATCAGCCCCAGCATTTT,CASRTDSNQPQHF
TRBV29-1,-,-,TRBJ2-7,TGCAGCGTTGAAGAACAGGGTCCTGTTTCCTACGAGCAGTACTTC,CSVEEQGPVSYEQYF
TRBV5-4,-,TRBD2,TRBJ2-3,TGTGCCAGCAGCCGGGACTACACAGATACGCAGTATTTT,CASSRDYTDTQYF
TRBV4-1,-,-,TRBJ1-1,TGCGCCAGCAGCCAAGGATCGCTCTTGAACACTGAAGCTTTCTTT,CASSQGSLLNTEAFF
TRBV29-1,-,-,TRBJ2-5,TGCAGCGTTGAAGGACCAACGATACCGGAGACCCAGTACTTC,CSVEGPTIPETQYF
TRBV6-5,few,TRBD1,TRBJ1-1,TGTGCCAGCAGTCGGGACAGGGGGCGGACTGAAGCTTTCTTT,CASSRDRGRTEAFF
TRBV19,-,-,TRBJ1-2,TGTGCCAGTATTCACGGCCTCTATGGCTACACCTTC,CASIHGLYGYTF
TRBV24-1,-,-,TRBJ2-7,TGTGCCACCAGTGAGGGCGGTAAACCCTACGAGCAGTACTTC,CATSEGGKPYEQYF
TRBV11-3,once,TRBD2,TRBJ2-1,TGTGCCAGCAGCTCTAGCGGGCCCCCGGGAAATGAGCAGTTCTTC,CASSSSGPPGNEQFF
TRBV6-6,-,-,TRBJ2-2,TGTGCCAGCAGTTCGAATGCGGGCACCGGGGAGCTGTTTTTT,CASSSNAGTGELFF
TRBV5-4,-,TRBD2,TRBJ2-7,TGTGCCAGCAGCACACAAGCGGGAGCCAACTACGAGCAGTACTTC,CASSTQAGANYEQYF
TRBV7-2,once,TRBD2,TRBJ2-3,TGTGCCAGCAGCTGGACTAGCGGGGGGGTGGGGCAGTATTTT,CASSWTSGGVGQYF
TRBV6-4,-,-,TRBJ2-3,TGTGCCAGCAGTGACTCTAGGAGGGGCGTCACAGATACGCAGTATTTT,CASSDSRRGVTDTQYF
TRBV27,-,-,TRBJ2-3,TGTGCCAGCAGACGAAAGGGGGGCCTGAGTTCCACAGATACGCAGTATTTT,CASRRKGGLSSTDTQYF
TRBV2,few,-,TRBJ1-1,TGTGCCAGCAGTGAAGCGCGGGCAGGGGAAGCTTTCTTT,CASSEARAGEAFF
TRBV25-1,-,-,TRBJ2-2,TGTGCCAGCAGTGACTTCGGACAGAACACCGGGGAGCTGTTTTTT,CASSDFGQNTGELFF
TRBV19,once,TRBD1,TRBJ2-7,TGTGCCAGTAGTAGAGGACAGGGGCGCTCCTACGAGCAGTACTTC,CASSRGQGRSYEQYF
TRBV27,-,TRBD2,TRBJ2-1,TGTGCCAGCAGTTTAAGGGTCCTAGCGGGAGGGCCGAATGAGCAGTTCTTC,CASSLRVLAGGPNEQFF
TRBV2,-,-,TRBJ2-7,TGTGCCAGCAGTCCGACTATCTACGAGCAGTACTTC,CASSPTIYEQYF
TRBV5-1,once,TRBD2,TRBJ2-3,TGCGCCAGCCGGACTAGCGGGCCCACAGATACGCAGTATTTT,CASRTSGPTDTQYF
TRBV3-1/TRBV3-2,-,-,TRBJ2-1,TGTGCCAGCAGCCCTACGGCGAGCTCCTACAATGAGCAGTTCTTC,CASSPTASSYNEQFF
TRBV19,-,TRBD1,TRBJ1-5,TGTGCCAGTAGGAAAGACAGGGGGCCTTATCAGCCCCAGCATTTT,CASRKDRGPYQPQHF
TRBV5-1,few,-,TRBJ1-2,TGCGCCAGCAGCGCGACGGCGACTCATGGCTACACCTTC,CASSATATHGYTF
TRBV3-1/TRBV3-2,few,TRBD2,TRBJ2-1,TGTGCCAGCAGACTAGCGGTGAACAATGAGCAGTTCTTC,CASRLAVNNEQFF
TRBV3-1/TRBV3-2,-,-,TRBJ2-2,TGTGCCAGCAGCCAAGAGACCCTTGCGGGCACCGGGGAGCTGTTTTTT,CASSQETLAGTGELFF
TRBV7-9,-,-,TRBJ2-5,TGTGCCAGCAGCTTAGCGCTGAGAGGGAGGCGGGAGACCCAGTACTTC,CASSLALRGRRETQYF
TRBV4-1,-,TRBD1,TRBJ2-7,TGCGCCAGCAGCCCCTGGACAGGGGTTAGCAACGAGCAGTACTTC,CASSPWTGVSNEQYF